This T cell receptor beta chain was captured by sequencing in a study of T cells in localized non-small cell lung cancer. Points from the study as a whole: There were a median roughly 62 of the top 100 tumor clones appearing in adjacent lung. Higher blood T cell density went with longer overall survival.

By share of the sample, this clone is medium-sized. Antigen specificity is unknown. The CDR3 sequence is 14 residues long. V shed 5 bases and J shed 11 bases, with 18 bases lying between them. Germline V gives CDR1 MNHGY, CDR2 SAAAGT. Sequenced by immunoSEQ multiplex PCR; TCRdb stores in-frame clones only, minus some. The data contain about 4,600 clones, around 30% of them singletons. This sequence was found in a man between 35 and 75 years old with stage III squamous cell lung carcinoma. V is TRBV6-8 and J is TRBJ1-4, with D maybe TRBD1 (5 bases). This material consisted of lung tumor tissue, taken before any cancer treatment. CDR3 nucleotides: TGTGCCAGCAGTCCGACGGACGCTTCAGGGAAACTGTTTTTT. This gives the protein CASSPTDASGKLFF.